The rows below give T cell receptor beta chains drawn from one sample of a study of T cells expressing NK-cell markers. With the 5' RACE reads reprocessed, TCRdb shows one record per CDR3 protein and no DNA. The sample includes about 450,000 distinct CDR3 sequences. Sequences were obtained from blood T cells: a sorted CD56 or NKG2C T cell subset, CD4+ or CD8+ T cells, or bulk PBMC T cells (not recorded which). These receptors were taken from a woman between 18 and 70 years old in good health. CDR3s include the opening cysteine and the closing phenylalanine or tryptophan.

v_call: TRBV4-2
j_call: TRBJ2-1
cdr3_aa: CASSSTIAGEPYNEQFF

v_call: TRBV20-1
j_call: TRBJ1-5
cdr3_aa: CSALGGGQGVQPQHF

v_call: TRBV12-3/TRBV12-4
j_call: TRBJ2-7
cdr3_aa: CASSLFPAREQYF

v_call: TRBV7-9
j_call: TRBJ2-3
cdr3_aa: CASSRIRGSTDTQYF

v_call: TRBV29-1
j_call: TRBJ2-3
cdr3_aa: CSVLRDITDTQYF

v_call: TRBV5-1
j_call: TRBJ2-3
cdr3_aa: CASSLGQYTDTQYF

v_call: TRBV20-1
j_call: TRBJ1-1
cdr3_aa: CSAFRDRGAGTEAFF

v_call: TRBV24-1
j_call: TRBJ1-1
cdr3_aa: CAVGGRNTEAFF

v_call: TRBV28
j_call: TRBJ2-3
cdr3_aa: CASSLIGTSGRGRTDTQYF

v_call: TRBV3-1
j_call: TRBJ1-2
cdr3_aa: CASSQDRRGSGYTF

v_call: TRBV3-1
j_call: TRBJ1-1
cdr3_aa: CASSQDLGRIEAFF

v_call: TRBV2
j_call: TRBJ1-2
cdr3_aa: CASTTGDQEANYGYTF

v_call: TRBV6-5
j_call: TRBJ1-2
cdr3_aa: CASSSWDRGWYGYTF

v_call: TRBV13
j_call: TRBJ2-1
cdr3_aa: CASSPGGSLYNEQFF

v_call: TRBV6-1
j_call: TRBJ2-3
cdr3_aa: CASRGTSGGLKDTQYF

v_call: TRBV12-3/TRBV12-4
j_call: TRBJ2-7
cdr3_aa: CASSLRDTSYEQYF